This passage covers 30 T cell receptor beta chains from one sample sequenced in a study of OX40 agonist ivuxolimab in advanced cancers. Sequencing was performed with immunoSEQ multiplex PCR; in TCRdb, only in-frame clones are kept and a portion is missing. The sample has tens of thousands of clones, roughly 91% seen once. The source material was CD4+ or CD8+ T cells sorted from blood, sampled in a trial of the OX40 agonist ivuxolimab. Receptors originate from an adult with an advanced solid tumor such as melanoma, head and neck, liver or kidney cancer.

The V gene is TRBV7-2, the J gene TRBJ1-1; no definite D call. The CDR3 length is 17 residues. Germline V gene lookup returns CDR1 SGHTA and CDR2 FQGNSA. V was clipped by 0 bases and J by 6 bases, with 20 bases between them. CDR3 region: CASSLALVADLGAEAFF. Written as DNA, the CDR3 is TGTGCCAGCAGCTTAGCGCTCGTGGCCGACCTGGGCGCTGAAGCTTTCTTT.

The J gene is TRBJ2-3, the V gene TRBV30; 9 nucleotides line up with TRBD2. The germline gives CDR1 GTSNPN, CDR2 SVGIG (reference sequence). CDR3 length: 14 residues. The V and J ends lost 2 bases and 6 bases, in that order; junction bases with no gene match: 6. CDR3 nucleotides: TGTGCCTGGAGTCCAAAGGCGGGGGGGGATACGCAGTATTTT. This gives the protein CAWSPKAGGDTQYF. Full variable domain (missing parts from reference TRBV30 and TRBJ2-3): SQTIHQWPATLVQPVGSPLSLECTVEGTSNPNLYWYRQAAGRGLQLLFYSVGIGQISSEVPQNLSASRPQDRQFILSSKKLLLSDSGFYLCAWSPKAGGDTQYFGPGTRLTVL.

The chain is built from TRBV4-2 and TRBJ2-3, with 9 bases lining up with TRBD2. The CDR3 consists of 18 residues. Trimming cost V 2 bases and J 4 bases; bases outside gene matches: 13. Germline V lookup: CDR1 LGHNA, CDR2 YNFKEQ. CDR3 protein: CASSQRASAGGQADTQYF. In DNA, the CDR3 is TGTGCCAGCAGCCAAAGGGCCTCGGCGGGGGGGCAAGCAGATACGCAGTATTTT.

Details on this clone: The sample contains more than one DNA sequence encoding this CDR3. The chain employs TRBV19 and TRBJ1-1; D remains unclear. Deletions cut 0 bases from V and 3 bases from J, with 5 bases between. This CDR3 comprises 13 residues. Germline V gene data show CDR1 as LNHDA and CDR2 as SQIVND (reference sequence). CDR3 sequence reads: CASSIDRDTEAFF. The CDR3 DNA reads as TGTGCCAGTAGTATAGACCGGGACACTGAAGCTTTCTTT.

This chain uses TRBV7-9 with TRBJ2-1; TRBD1 might be the D (5 bases). CDR3 length equals 13 residues. V lost 4 bases and J 9 bases, leaving 13 bases between the germline ends. Germline assignment: CDR1 SEHNR and CDR2 FQNEAQ (reference sequence). In DNA form, the CDR3 reads TGTGCCAGCAGCTGGGGCTTTTTCGGTGAGCAGTTCTTC. It codes for CASSWGFFGEQFF.

The gene calls are TRBV15 and TRBJ1-3; D not certain. Trimming stripped 7 bases from V and 4 bases from J, with 17 bases between. This CDR3 region has 15 residues. CDR1 and CDR2 (germline): LNHNV, YYDKDF (reference sequence). Here the CDR3 reads CATTTVRARGNTIYF. The DNA for the CDR3 is TGTGCCACCACTACAGTGAGAGCGAGGGGAAACACCATATATTTT.

This rearrangement joins TRBV7-9 to TRBJ2-1; D might be TRBD1 (6 bases). Trimming left V 5 bases short and J 1 base short, with 21 bases between. This CDR3 spans 18 amino acids. Germline values: CDR1 SEHNR, CDR2 FQNEAQ (reference sequence). CDR3 sequence (DNA): TGTGCCAGCAGCAAAAGAGTGGGGGCCAAGACTTCCTACAATGAGCAGTTCTTC. Translation: CASSKRVGAKTSYNEQFF.

V and J are TRBV11-2 and TRBJ2-7; 7 positions match TRBD1. This CDR3 region has 12 residues. Trimming cost V 5 bases and J 6 bases; bases outside gene matches: 4. Germline V lookup: CDR1 SGHAT, CDR2 FQNNGV. CDR3 DNA: TGTGCCAGCAGCACAGGGGAGAGCGAGCAGTACTTC. It codes for CASSTGESEQYF.

The chain has TRBV19 and TRBJ2-7; 9 nucleotides line up with TRBD1. The length of the CDR3 is 14 residues. Trimming cost V 4 bases and J 5 bases; bases outside gene matches: 6. The germline gives CDR1 LNHDA, CDR2 SQIVND (reference sequence). CDR3 amino acids: CASSSTGGIHEQYF. CDR3 in DNA: TGTGCCAGTAGTAGCACAGGGGGCATCCACGAGCAGTACTTC.

The rearrangement joins TRBV11-3 to TRBJ2-3; perhaps TRBD1 as D (6 bases). V was pared by 5 bases and J by 2 bases, with 11 bases between. This CDR3 has 14 amino acids. The germline V gene has CDR1 SGHNT and CDR2 YENEEA. The CDR3 here is CASSGGHATDTQYF. CDR3 coding DNA: TGTGCCAGCAGCGGGGGACATGCCACAGATACGCAGTATTTT.

The chain has TRBV27 and TRBJ2-3; no firm D call. Germline V lookup: CDR1 MNHEY, CDR2 SMNVEV (reference sequence). V shed 3 bases and J shed 8 bases, with 12 bases lying between them. This CDR3 region has 13 residues. DNA of the CDR3: TGTGCCAGCAGTTTGTTCAGTCCGGGTACGCAGTATTTT. Residues: CASSLFSPGTQYF.

The chain couples TRBV7-3 to TRBJ2-1; 9 bases fit TRBD2. V was clipped by 5 bases and J by 2 bases; unmatched bases: 4. CDR1 is SGHTA and CDR2 is FQGTGA in the germline V gene. The CDR3 sequence is 15 residues long. The CDR3 bases are TGTGCCAGCAGCCTACTAGCGGGCCCCTACAATGAGCAGTTCTTC. Residues: CASSLLAGPYNEQFF.

The CDR3 DNA reads as TGTGCCAGCAGCCACAGGGACCGGGAGACCCAGTACTTC. Translation gives CASSHRDRETQYF. The chain joins TRBV11-2 to TRBJ2-5; a weak D match, TRBD1 (6 bases). Trimming removed 5 bases at V and 5 bases at J, with 12 bases between. The CDR3 is 13 residues long. Per germline, CDR1 SGHAT and CDR2 FQNNGV.

The J gene is TRBJ1-2, the V gene TRBV21-1. TRBV21-1 is designated a pseudogene. This CDR3 comprises 15 residues. The CDR3 loop is CASSKVRGGNYGYTF. In DNA, the CDR3 is TGTGCCAGCAGCAAAGTGAGGGGGGGCAACTATGGCTACACCTTC.

This clone was observed a handful of times. This chain joins TRBV4-3 and TRBJ2-7, with TRBD2 identical over 8 bases. The ends lost 3 bases at V and 4 bases at J; junction bases unmatched: 5. This CDR3 is 14 amino acids long. CDR1 is LGHNA and CDR2 is YSLEER in the germline V gene. CDR3: CASSQSGSSYEQYF. The CDR3 nucleotides are TGCGCCAGCAGCCAGAGCGGGAGCTCGTACGAGCAGTACTTC.

V is TRBV30 and J is TRBJ2-2; TRBD2 agrees at 10 bases. The J segment lost 4 bases and the V segment lost 3 bases, leaving 8 bases of the junction unmatched. Per germline, CDR1 GTSNPN and CDR2 SVGIG (reference sequence). The CDR3 length is 16 residues. In DNA form, the CDR3 reads TGTGCCTGGAGGATTAGCGGGAGGTCGGTCACCGGGGAGCTGTTTTTT. Translation gives CAWRISGRSVTGELFF. The variable domain in full, with the rest retrieved from reference TRBV30 and TRBJ2-2, is SQTIHQWPATLVQPVGSPLSLECTVEGTSNPNLYWYRQAAGRGLQLLFYSVGIGQISSEVPQNLSASRPQDRQFILSSKKLLLSDSGFYLCAWRISGRSVTGELFFGEGSRLTVL.

The chain employs TRBV28 and TRBJ1-2; possibly TRBD1 for D (6 bases). CDR3 size: 12 residues. Germline V gives CDR1 MDHEN, CDR2 SYDVKM. V was trimmed by 8 bases and J by 8 bases, leaving 15 bases between them. This chain's CDR3 is CASVGGAFGYTF. As DNA, the CDR3 is TGTGCCAGCGTAGGGGGTGCTTTCGGCTACACCTTC.

The V gene is TRBV5-6, the J gene TRBJ2-5, with 9 positions matching TRBD1. The V gene's germline CDR1 is SGHDT and CDR2 YYEEEE. This CDR3 spans 14 amino acids. The V and J ends lost 4 bases and 5 bases, in that order; junction bases with no gene match: 6. The CDR3 nucleotides are TGTGCCAGCAGCCCAACAACAGGGGGCGAGACCCAGTACTTC. As protein: CASSPTTGGETQYF. The entire variable domain, with the rest obtained from reference TRBV5-6 and TRBJ2-5, is as follows: DAGVTQSPTHLIKTRGQQVTLRCSPKSGHDTVSWYQQALGQGPQFIFQYYEEEERQRGNFPDRFSGHQFPNYSSELNVNALLLGDSALYLCASSPTTGGETQYFGPGTRLLVL.

As concerns this clone: Because it lacks the conserved phenylalanine or tryptophan at the end, this CDR3 is likely a read error. The chain has TRBV25-1 and TRBJ1-2, with 8 bases lining up with TRBD1. The ends lost 2 bases at V and 8 bases at J; junction bases unmatched: 7. This CDR3 has 14 residues. The germline V gene has CDR1 MGHDK and CDR2 SYGVNS. CDR3 sequence (DNA): TGTGCCAGCAGTGAAACGGGGACAGGTTACGGCTACACCCTC. This encodes CASSETGTGYGYTL.

The V and J genes are TRBV30 and TRBJ1-5, with D tentatively TRBD1 (6 bases). Germline CDR1 is GTSNPN and CDR2 is SVGIG (reference sequence). The CDR3 runs to 15 residues. Trimming left V 3 bases short and J 0 bases short, with 12 bases between. As DNA, the CDR3 is TGTGCCTGGAGACCAGGACAGCCTAGCAATCAGCCCCAGCATTTT. It is translated as CAWRPGQPSNQPQHF. Looking up the rest from reference TRBV30 and TRBJ1-5 gives the full variable domain: SQTIHQWPATLVQPVGSPLSLECTVEGTSNPNLYWYRQAAGRGLQLLFYSVGIGQISSEVPQNLSASRPQDRQFILSSKKLLLSDSGFYLCAWRPGQPSNQPQHFGDGTRLSIL.

The chain links TRBV19 to TRBJ1-2; no firm D call. This CDR3 has 14 amino acids. Germline V CDR1 and CDR2: LNHDA, SQIVND (reference sequence). Between the trimmed V and J ends, which lost 3 bases and 0 bases, there was a span of 8 bases. The CDR3 nucleotides read TGTGCCAGTAGTATCCCCAGCTCTAACTATGGCTACACCTTC. Residues: CASSIPSSNYGYTF.

With regard to this clone: A junction end diverges from the germline sequence, so it may reflect a read error. The chain is built from TRBV19 and TRBJ1-1, with D perhaps TRBD1 (5 bases). This CDR3 has 14 residues. Germline CDR1 LNHDA, CDR2 SQIVND (reference sequence). Written as DNA, the CDR3 is TGTGTCAGTAGTCCGGGACGAACAACCGCTGAAGCTTTCTTT. Translating gives CVSSPGRTTAEAFF.

The chain combines TRBV7-2 with TRBJ1-2; 7 bases are shared with TRBD1. The V and J ends lost 1 base and 4 bases, in that order; junction bases with no gene match: 6. Germline-derived CDR1 and CDR2 are SGHTA and FQGNSA. This CDR3 spans 15 amino acids. As DNA, the CDR3 is TGTGCCAGCAGCTTAGGCACAGGGGTTGCCTATGGCTACACCTTC. Its protein product is CASSLGTGVAYGYTF.

The V and J genes are TRBV7-7 and TRBJ2-7; D is possibly TRBD2 (6 bases). CDR3 length: 13 amino acids. Germline V gene sequence: CDR1 SSHAT, CDR2 FNYEAQ (reference sequence). The germline V and J ends were trimmed by 5 bases and 1 base, with 9 bases remaining between them. The DNA of the CDR3 is TGTGCCAGCAGCCGGGACTTATCCTACGAGCAGTACTTC. Its translation: CASSRDLSYEQYF.

The chain has TRBV6-6 and TRBJ2-7; 8 bases agree with TRBD1. The CDR3 is made up of 14 amino acids. Germline V gives CDR1 MNHNY, CDR2 SVGAGI (reference sequence). J was trimmed by 9 bases and V by 2 bases; bases with no gene match: 9. The CDR3 reads CASSYPDRAGRQYF. The CDR3 nucleotides read TGTGCCAGCAGTTACCCGGACAGGGCGGGCAGGCAGTACTTC.

V usage is TRBV19 and J usage is TRBJ1-1; D unclear. The germline V and J ends were trimmed by 3 bases and 2 bases, with 16 bases remaining between them. CDR3 size: 16 residues. Germline-derived CDR1 and CDR2 are LNHDA and SQIVND (reference sequence). The CDR3 region is CASSIPSKADNTEAFF. CDR3 nucleotide sequence: TGTGCCAGTAGTATCCCGTCCAAGGCAGATAACACTGAAGCTTTCTTT.

The V call is TRBV10-3, the J call TRBJ1-1, with D perhaps matching TRBD1 (5 bases). Germline lookup yields CDR1 ENHRY and CDR2 SYGVKD. The CDR3 contains 14 residues. With 2 bases removed from V and 2 bases from J, the gap between germline ends came to 9 bases. The CDR3 DNA is TGTGCCATCAGTGAGAGGGGCTACAACACTGAAGCTTTCTTT. Amino acids: CAISERGYNTEAFF.

This clone has just a few counts. The V gene is TRBV6-1, the J gene TRBJ1-2, with D perhaps TRBD1 (6 bases). CDR1 MNHNS and CDR2 SASEGT come from the germline V gene. Between the trimmed V and J ends, which lost 0 bases and 5 bases, there was a span of 13 bases. CDR3 size: 15 residues. The DNA for the CDR3 is TGTGCCAGCAGTGAAGCGTGGACAGAAACTTATGGCTACACCTTC. Residues: CASSEAWTETYGYTF.

In its sample, this clone was seen a few times. V gene TRBV30 combines with J gene TRBJ2-1; 8 bases fit TRBD2. Germline CDR1 GTSNPN, CDR2 SVGIG (reference sequence). The CDR3 runs 17 residues. Germline trimming cut 1 base from V and 10 bases from J; bases unmatched to any gene: 18. This chain's CDR3 is CAWSGGAGGLAVNEQFF. The CDR3 coding sequence is TGTGCCTGGAGTGGCGGGGCGGGAGGACTCGCCGTCAACGAGCAGTTCTTC. The full variable domain, with the rest looked up from reference TRBV30 and TRBJ2-1, is SQTIHQWPATLVQPVGSPLSLECTVEGTSNPNLYWYRQAAGRGLQLLFYSVGIGQISSEVPQNLSASRPQDRQFILSSKKLLLSDSGFYLCAWSGGAGGLAVNEQFFGPGTRLTVL.

This chain joins TRBV21-1 and TRBJ1-2. TRBV21-1 is a known pseudogene. This CDR3 region has 14 residues. The CDR3: CASSPRDALRGYTF. The DNA for the CDR3 is TGTGCCAGCAGCCCCCGGGATGCTCTACGCGGCTACACCTTC.